What follows are 18 T cell receptor beta chains derived from one specimen sequenced in a study of T cell responses to AZD1222 COVID-19 vaccine. TCRdb's copy holds only in-frame clones and misses some; the assay was immunoSEQ multiplex PCR. Here the sample spans some 110,000 clones, 88% being singletons. This sample comprised peripheral blood, obtained 28 days after the second AZD1222 dose. These receptors were obtained from an adult who received the AZD1222 COVID-19 vaccine.

The chain links TRBV7-2 to TRBJ2-3; 7 bases map to TRBD2. This CDR3 has 16 residues. With 4 bases clipped from V and 0 bases from J, the junction kept 7 bases outside the gene matches. CDR1 SGHTA and CDR2 FQGNSA come from the germline V gene. The CDR3 region has the DNA TGTGCCAGCAGCTGGATAACGGGGGGAAGCACAGATACGCAGTATTTT. Its protein is CASSWITGGSTDTQYF.

This chain links TRBV30 with TRBJ2-7, with D unclear. The CDR3 contains 11 residues. With 1 base removed from V and 7 bases from J, the gap between germline ends came to 8 bases. Germline V gene lookup returns CDR1 GTSNPN and CDR2 SVGIG (reference sequence). The CDR3 sequence: CAWSGNGEQYF. As DNA, the CDR3 is TGTGCCTGGAGTGGCAACGGGGAGCAGTACTTC.

V usage is TRBV6-2 or TRBV6-3 and J usage is TRBJ2-7; no clear D. Germline values: CDR1 MNHEY, CDR2 SVGEGT. The CDR3 has 13 amino acids. The ends were cut back, 5 bases at V and 2 bases at J, with 10 bases in the middle. The DNA of the CDR3 is TGTGCCAGCAGTCCCATCTTGGCCTACGAGCAGTACTTC. Amino acids: CASSPILAYEQYF.

This clone was seen only a few times. V usage is TRBV5-4 and J usage is TRBJ1-4; possibly TRBD1 for D (6 bases). V gave up 0 bases and J gave up 2 bases, with 8 bases separating them. From germline, CDR1 is SGHNT and CDR2 YYREEE (reference sequence). The CDR3 totals 15 residues. CDR3 DNA sequence: TGTGCCAGCAGCTTGGCAACAGGGACTAATGAAAAACTGTTTTTT. This translates into CASSLATGTNEKLFF.

The rearrangement joins TRBV7-3 to TRBJ1-1; D ambiguous. Trimming cost V 4 bases and J 5 bases, with 11 bases left between them. This CDR3 contains 13 residues. Germline V CDR1 and CDR2: SGHTA, FQGTGA. The CDR3 nucleotides read TGTGCCAGCAGCTCTTGGGAGGGAACTGAAGCTTTCTTT. Protein: CASSSWEGTEAFF. The full variable domain, rest sourced from reference TRBV7-3 and TRBJ1-1, is GAGVSQTPSNKVTEKGKYVELRCDPISGHTALYWYRQSLGQGPEFLIYFQGTGAADDSGLPNDRFFAVRPEGSVSTLKIQRTERGDSAVYLCASSSWEGTEAFFGQGTRLTVV.

In its sample, this clone was seen once. The V and J genes are TRBV7-2 and TRBJ1-1; D remains unclear. The CDR3 loop spans 11 amino acids. The V gene lost 3 bases and the J gene lost 8 bases, with 7 bases spanning the gap. Germline CDR1 is SGHTA and CDR2 is FQGNSA. CDR3 sequence (DNA): TGTGCCAGCAGCTTGAGCATAGAAGCTTTCTTT. It codes for CASSLSIEAFF.

This clone occurred once. The chain has TRBV5-6 and TRBJ2-7; D may be TRBD1 (6 bases). Germline values: CDR1 SGHDT, CDR2 YYEEEE. The CDR3 length is 14 residues. Between the trimmed V and J ends, which lost 0 bases and 5 bases, there was a span of 12 bases. The CDR3 loop reads CASSLVARGHEQYF. The CDR3, as DNA: TGTGCCAGCAGCTTGGTAGCCAGGGGCCACGAGCAGTACTTC. The variable domain in full, completed from reference TRBV5-6 and TRBJ2-7, reads DAGVTQSPTHLIKTRGQQVTLRCSPKSGHDTVSWYQQALGQGPQFIFQYYEEEERQRGNFPDRFSGHQFPNYSSELNVNALLLGDSALYLCASSLVARGHEQYFGPGTRLTVT.

The chain uses TRBV7-3 and TRBJ1-2; D may be TRBD1 (5 bases). The CDR3 extends over 12 amino acids. V shed 4 bases and J shed 7 bases, with 10 bases lying between them. CDR1 and CDR2 (germline): SGHTA, FQGTGA. The CDR3 region has the DNA TGTGCCAGCAGCTGGGTTGGGGGTGGCTACACCTTC. This sequence encodes CASSWVGGGYTF.

The V gene is TRBV15, the J gene TRBJ1-6; a weak D match, TRBD1 (6 bases). The ends were cut back, 4 bases at V and 11 bases at J, with 21 bases in the middle. This CDR3 region has 16 residues. Germline lookup yields CDR1 LNHNV and CDR2 YYDKDF (reference sequence). For the CDR3, the DNA is TGTGCCACCAGCAAACACAGGGCCTTACACGAGGCACCCCTCCACTTT. Translated: CATSKHRALHEAPLHF.

The chain recombines TRBV7-2 with TRBJ1-2, with 11 bases fitting TRBD1. This CDR3 spans 15 amino acids. Germline-derived CDR1 and CDR2 are SGHTA and FQGNSA. J lost 4 bases, V lost 6 bases, and 7 bases had no gene match. CDR3 sequence reads: CASREGQGAFYGYTF. CDR3 coding DNA: TGTGCCAGCAGAGAAGGACAGGGGGCGTTCTATGGCTACACCTTC.

V is TRBV12-3 or TRBV12-4 and J is TRBJ1-2, with D uncertain. Deletions cut 3 bases from V and 8 bases from J, with 10 bases between. This CDR3 is 12 amino acids long. CDR3 sequence (DNA): TGTGCCAGCAGTTTCTGGGGAGACGGCTACACCTTC. Its translation is CASSFWGDGYTF.

This clone was detected only once. This chain's CDR3 is CASSLDSTSTDTQYF. The CDR3 region has the DNA TGCGCCAGCAGCTTGGACAGCACTAGCACAGATACGCAGTATTTT. The chain joins TRBV5-1 to TRBJ2-3; the D is unclear. Germline V CDR1 and CDR2: SGHRS, YFSETQ. V was shortened by 0 bases and J by 0 bases, with 8 bases between the two germline ends. The CDR3 covers 15 residues.

V usage is TRBV3-1 (or the pseudogene TRBV3-2) and J usage is TRBJ1-1; TRBD1 agrees at 7 bases. Looked up from germline, CDR1 is LGHDT and CDR2 is YNNKEL (reference sequence). This CDR3 spans 15 amino acids. Losses at the gene ends were 4 bases for V and 2 bases for J; bases not matched to a gene: 7. The CDR3 sequence is CASSLIGTANTEAFF. The DNA of the CDR3 is TGTGCCAGCAGCCTCATCGGGACAGCAAACACTGAAGCTTTCTTT.

This clone occurred once. The rearrangement joins TRBV7-9 to TRBJ1-2; 7 nucleotides agree with TRBD1. The germline V gene encodes CDR1 SEHNR and CDR2 FQNEAQ (reference sequence). V lost 5 bases, J lost 2 bases, and 2 bases stayed unmatched. CDR3 length equals 13 residues. The chain's CDR3 is CASSETGNYGYTF. For the CDR3, the DNA is TGTGCCAGCAGCGAGACAGGGAACTATGGCTACACCTTC. The full variable domain, completed using reference TRBV7-9 and TRBJ1-2, is DTGVSQNPRHKITKRGQNVTFRCDPISEHNRLYWYRQTLGQGPEFLTYFQNEAQLEKSRLLSDRFSAERPKGSFSTLEIQRTEQGDSAMYLCASSETGNYGYTFGSGTRLTVV.

The chain recombines TRBV11-2 with TRBJ1-1; no firm D call. There are 13 residues in the CDR3. Germline V lookup: CDR1 SGHAT, CDR2 FQNNGV. V lost 2 bases and J lost 6, with 10 bases in between. The CDR3 coding sequence is TGTGCCAGCAGCTTACAGAGGTACTCTGAAGCTTTCTTT. Its translation is CASSLQRYSEAFF.

CDR3 DNA: TGTGCCAGCAGTGACTTCCGGGACCAAGATAGCAATCAGCCCCAGCATTTT. It yields the protein CASSDFRDQDSNQPQHF. The rearrangement uses TRBV7-2 and TRBJ1-5, with a possible D match to TRBD1 (5 bases). CDR3 size: 17 residues. The germline V gene encodes CDR1 SGHTA and CDR2 FQGNSA. The V gene lost 6 bases and the J gene lost 0 bases, with 18 bases spanning the gap. Combining the CDR3 with reference TRBV7-2 and TRBJ1-5 gives the whole variable domain GAGVSQSPSNKVTEKGKDVELRCDPISGHTALYWYRQSLGQGLEFLIYFQGNSAPDKSGLPSDRFSAERTGGSVSTLTIQRTQQEDSAVYLCASSDFRDQDSNQPQHFGDGTRLSIL.

This rearrangement joins TRBV12-3 or TRBV12-4 to TRBJ1-1; D is perhaps TRBD1 (5 bases). Trimming left V 3 bases short and J 2 bases short, with 7 bases between. This CDR3 spans 13 amino acids. CDR3 in amino acids: CASSFRDNTEAFF. CDR3 DNA: TGTGCCAGCAGTTTCAGGGATAACACTGAAGCTTTCTTT.

This chain joins TRBV6-2 or TRBV6-3 and TRBJ1-5; D call uncertain. Trimming pared 6 bases from V and 0 bases from J, leaving 15 bases between. Looked up from germline, CDR1 is MNHEY and CDR2 is SVGEGT. CDR3 length equals 16 residues. The CDR3 DNA reads TGTGCCAGCAGCCCCGAGGGCCTCGGTAGCAATCAGCCCCAGCATTTT. Protein product: CASSPEGLGSNQPQHF.